Reported below is one TCR beta chain. The antigen is unknown. The sample belongs to a study of shared clonotypes between healthy human individuals. Broader study findings: Shared clonotypes: 4.5% to 5% naive CD4, around 4% naive CD8, roughly 2.2% memory CD4, under 0.5% memory CD8.

Germline CDR1 LNHDA, CDR2 SQIVND (reference sequence). The CDR3 consists of 15 residues. V trimming: 6 bases; J trimming: 2 bases; junction bases outside the gene matches: 4. All donors qualified as healthy HIV-negative adults and had experienced no recent acute infections or vaccinations. Splitting of each subset's genomic DNA was done evenly across several immunoSEQ plates. How the authors handled the data: Junction-only immunoSEQ sequences carried no quality scores, so filtering differed. Produced via immunoSEQ multiplex PCR; TCRdb's table is partial and in-frame only. V and J calls and clone size are as listed in that table; D and trimming were resolved from the DNA. Counted here are more than 2,000,000 clones, 93% occurring once; the ten biggest clones make up 0.35% to 0.45%.

This receptor was obtained from a man aged 18 to 29 in good health. Some clones in this sample may be carry-over from other donors' samples. The rearrangement uses TRBV19 and TRBJ1-5, with 10 positions matching TRBD1. Source material: naive CD4+ T cells from PBMCs. Subset defined: CD45RA+ positively selected. CDR3 protein: CASRADRGGNQPQHF. The CDR3, as DNA: TGTGCCAGTAGAGCGGACAGGGGGGGCAATCAGCCCCAGCATTTT.